This T cell receptor (beta chain) was recovered during a study of blood T cell repertoires in COVID-19. For the study at large: PBMCs, B-cell-depleted T cells, or T cells provided the cDNA or gDNA that made up the material.

The CDR3 is 16 amino acids. Trimming removed 8 bases from V and 4 bases from J, with 23 bases in between. Germline CDR1 is SNHLY and CDR2 is FYNNEI. Source study methods: Reference gene primers were amplified, and this amplification served to estimate nucleated cell counts. Repertoires were generated with immunoSEQ multiplex PCR, while TCRdb's copy carries only in-frame clones and drops some. V, J and clone size are taken as reported in that table, and D and trimming were inferred from the DNA itself. The top ten hold 2% to 3% of the sample, which has roughly 250,000 clones, roughly nine tenths seen once. This clone was found a few times.

This receptor was obtained from a woman between 18 and 29 years old who had recovered from COVID-19. The chain uses TRBV2 and TRBJ1-2, with D perhaps TRBD1 (6 bases). The sequenced sample was PBMCs or T cells enriched from blood (not recorded which). DNA for the CDR3: TGTGCCAGCTCATTCCCTTCCACAGGGCGCTTCTATGGCTACACCTTC. Translating gives CASSFPSTGRFYGYTF.